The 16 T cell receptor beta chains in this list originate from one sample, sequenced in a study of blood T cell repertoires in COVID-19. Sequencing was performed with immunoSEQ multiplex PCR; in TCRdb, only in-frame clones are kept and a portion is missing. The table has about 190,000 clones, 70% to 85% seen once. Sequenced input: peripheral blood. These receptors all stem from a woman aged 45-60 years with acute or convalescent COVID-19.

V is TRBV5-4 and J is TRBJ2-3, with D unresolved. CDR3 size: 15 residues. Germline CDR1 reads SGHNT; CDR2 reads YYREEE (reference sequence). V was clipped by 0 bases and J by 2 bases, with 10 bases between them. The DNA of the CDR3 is TGTGCCAGCAGCTTGGACGGCCTAGACACAGATACGCAGTATTTT. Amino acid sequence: CASSLDGLDTDTQYF.

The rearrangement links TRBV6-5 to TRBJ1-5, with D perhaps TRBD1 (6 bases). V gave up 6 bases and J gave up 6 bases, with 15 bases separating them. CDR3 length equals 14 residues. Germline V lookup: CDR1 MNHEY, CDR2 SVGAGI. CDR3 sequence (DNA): TGTGCCAGCAGGATACAGGGAGGGGGTCAGCCCCAGCATTTT. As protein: CASRIQGGGQPQHF.

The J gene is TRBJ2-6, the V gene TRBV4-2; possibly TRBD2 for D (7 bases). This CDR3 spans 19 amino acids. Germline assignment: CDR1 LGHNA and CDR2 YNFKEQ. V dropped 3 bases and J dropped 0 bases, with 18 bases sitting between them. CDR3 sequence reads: CASSQLPSGGPSGANVLTF. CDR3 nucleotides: TGTGCCAGCAGCCAGCTCCCCTCGGGGGGCCCCTCTGGGGCCAACGTCCTGACTTTC.

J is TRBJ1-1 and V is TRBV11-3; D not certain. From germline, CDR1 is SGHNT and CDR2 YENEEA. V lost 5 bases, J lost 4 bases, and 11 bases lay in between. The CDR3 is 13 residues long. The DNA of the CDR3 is TGTGCCAGCAGCGTTGAAACTGGCACTGAAGCTTTCTTT. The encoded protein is CASSVETGTEAFF. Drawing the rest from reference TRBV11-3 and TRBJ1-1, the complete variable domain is EAGVVQSPRYKIIEKKQPVAFWCNPISGHNTLYWYLQNLGQGPELLIRYENEEAVDDSQLPKDRFSAERLKGVDSTLKIQPAELGDSAVYLCASSVETGTEAFFGQGTRLTVV.

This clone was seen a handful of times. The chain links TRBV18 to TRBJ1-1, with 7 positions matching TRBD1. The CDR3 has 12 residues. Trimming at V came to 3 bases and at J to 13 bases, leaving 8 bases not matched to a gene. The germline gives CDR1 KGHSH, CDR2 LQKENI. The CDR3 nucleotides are TGTGCCAGCTCACCGCGTCAGGGGGATGGTTTCTTT. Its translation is CASSPRQGDGFF.

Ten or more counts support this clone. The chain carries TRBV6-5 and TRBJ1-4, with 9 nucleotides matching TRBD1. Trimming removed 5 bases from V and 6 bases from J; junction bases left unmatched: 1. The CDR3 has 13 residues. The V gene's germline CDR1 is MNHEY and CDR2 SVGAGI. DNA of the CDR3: TGTGCCAGCAGTCGGGACAGGGATGAAAAACTGTTTTTT. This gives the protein CASSRDRDEKLFF.

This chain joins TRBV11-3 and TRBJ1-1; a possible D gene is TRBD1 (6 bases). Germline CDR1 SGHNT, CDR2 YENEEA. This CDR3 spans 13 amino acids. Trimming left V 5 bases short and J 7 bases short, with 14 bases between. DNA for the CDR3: TGTGCCAGCAGCCCAGGGGCCGTGAATGAAGCTTTCTTT. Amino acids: CASSPGAVNEAFF.

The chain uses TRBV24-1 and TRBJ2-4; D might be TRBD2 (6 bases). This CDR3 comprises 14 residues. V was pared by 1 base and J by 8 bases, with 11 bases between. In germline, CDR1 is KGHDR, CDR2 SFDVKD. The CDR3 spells CATSDFGGRDIQYF. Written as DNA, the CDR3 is TGTGCCACCAGTGATTTCGGGGGTAGGGACATTCAGTACTTC.

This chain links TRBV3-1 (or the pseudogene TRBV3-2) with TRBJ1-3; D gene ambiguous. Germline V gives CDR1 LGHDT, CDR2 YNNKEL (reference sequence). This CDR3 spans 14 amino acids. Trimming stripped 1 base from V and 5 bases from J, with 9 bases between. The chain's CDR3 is CASSQAVLRNTIYF. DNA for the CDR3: TGTGCCAGCAGCCAAGCGGTTCTTCGAAACACCATATATTTT.

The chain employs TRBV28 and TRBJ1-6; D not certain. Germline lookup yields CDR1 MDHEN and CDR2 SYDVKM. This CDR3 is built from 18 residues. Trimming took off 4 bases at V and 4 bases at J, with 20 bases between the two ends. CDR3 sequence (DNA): TGTGCCAGCAGTTCCACCCGCATCTCGGGAGATTATAATTCACCCCTCCACTTT. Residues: CASSSTRISGDYNSPLHF.

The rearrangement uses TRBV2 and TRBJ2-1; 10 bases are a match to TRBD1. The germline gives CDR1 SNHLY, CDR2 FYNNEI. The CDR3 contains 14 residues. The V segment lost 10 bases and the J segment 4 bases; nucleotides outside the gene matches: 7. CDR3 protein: CATSGTGAYNEQFF. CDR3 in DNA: TGTGCCACTTCCGGGACAGGGGCTTACAATGAGCAGTTCTTC.

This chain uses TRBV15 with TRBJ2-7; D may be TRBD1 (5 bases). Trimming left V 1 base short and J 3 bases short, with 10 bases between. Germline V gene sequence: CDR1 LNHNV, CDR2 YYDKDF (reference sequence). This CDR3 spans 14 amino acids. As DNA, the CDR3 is TGTGCCACCAGCAGAGGGGGCAGGATCTACGAGCAGTACTTC. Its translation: CATSRGGRIYEQYF.

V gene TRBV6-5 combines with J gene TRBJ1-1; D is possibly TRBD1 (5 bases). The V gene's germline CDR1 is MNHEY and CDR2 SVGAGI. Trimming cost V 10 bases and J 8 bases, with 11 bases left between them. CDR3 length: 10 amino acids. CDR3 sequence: CATGQGEAFF. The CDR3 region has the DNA TGTGCCACGGGCCAGGGAGAAGCTTTCTTT.

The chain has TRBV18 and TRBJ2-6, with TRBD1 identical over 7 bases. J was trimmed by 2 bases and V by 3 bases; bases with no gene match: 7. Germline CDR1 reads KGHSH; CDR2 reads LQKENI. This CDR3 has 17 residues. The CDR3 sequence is CASSPGTVSAGANVLTF. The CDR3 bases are TGTGCCAGCTCACCCGGGACAGTCTCGGCTGGGGCCAACGTCCTGACTTTC.

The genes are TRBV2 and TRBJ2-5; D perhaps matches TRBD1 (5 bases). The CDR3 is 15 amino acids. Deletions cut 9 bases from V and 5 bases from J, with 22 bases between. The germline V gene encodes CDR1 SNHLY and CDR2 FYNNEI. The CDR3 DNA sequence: TGTGCCAGTGGTCAAGGGAAAGGGGTTGCGGAGACCCAGTACTTC. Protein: CASGQGKGVAETQYF.

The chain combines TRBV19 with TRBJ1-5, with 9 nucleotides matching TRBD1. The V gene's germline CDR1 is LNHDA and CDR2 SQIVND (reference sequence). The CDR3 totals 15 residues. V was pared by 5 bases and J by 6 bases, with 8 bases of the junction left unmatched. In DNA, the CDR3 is TGTGCCAGTAGTGGGGACAGGGACGGAGGTCAGCCCCAGCATTTT. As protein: CASSGDRDGGQPQHF.